The T cell receptor (beta chain) described here comes from a study of cytomegalovirus exposure and HLA in healthy donors. Study observations and caveats: Accurate prediction of HLA-A and HLA-B alleles (for most subjects) was reportedly achieved from TCR beta sequences. The study flagged approximately 180 TCR beta chains as cytomegalovirus-associated.

13 Jbeta primers and 60 Vbeta primers were used for the PCR. Authors' methods: An analysis that came later counted some 81 million unique TCR beta chains, 9 million to 12 million shared. Repertoires were generated with immunoSEQ multiplex PCR, while TCRdb's copy carries only in-frame clones and drops some. The V and J calls and clone size come from that table; D and trimming were worked out from the DNA. The sample has around 180,000 clones, approximately 81% seen once; the top ten hold about 1.9%. Comment on this clone: Its antigen remains unknown.

The sequence was collected from a woman aged 18-29 years in good health and CMV-seropositive. The sample taken for sequencing was PBMCs.

Here the CDR3 reads CASSGHPPGLAGEQETQYF. The DNA for the CDR3 is TGCGCCAGCAGCGGACATCCTCCGGGACTAGCGGGGGAACAAGAGACCCAGTACTTC. The rearrangement links TRBV4-1 to TRBJ2-5; the match to TRBD2 covers 14 bases. This CDR3 region has 19 residues. Germline loops: CDR1 MGHRA, CDR2 YSYEKL. Losses at the gene ends were 5 bases for V and 2 bases for J; bases not matched to a gene: 13.